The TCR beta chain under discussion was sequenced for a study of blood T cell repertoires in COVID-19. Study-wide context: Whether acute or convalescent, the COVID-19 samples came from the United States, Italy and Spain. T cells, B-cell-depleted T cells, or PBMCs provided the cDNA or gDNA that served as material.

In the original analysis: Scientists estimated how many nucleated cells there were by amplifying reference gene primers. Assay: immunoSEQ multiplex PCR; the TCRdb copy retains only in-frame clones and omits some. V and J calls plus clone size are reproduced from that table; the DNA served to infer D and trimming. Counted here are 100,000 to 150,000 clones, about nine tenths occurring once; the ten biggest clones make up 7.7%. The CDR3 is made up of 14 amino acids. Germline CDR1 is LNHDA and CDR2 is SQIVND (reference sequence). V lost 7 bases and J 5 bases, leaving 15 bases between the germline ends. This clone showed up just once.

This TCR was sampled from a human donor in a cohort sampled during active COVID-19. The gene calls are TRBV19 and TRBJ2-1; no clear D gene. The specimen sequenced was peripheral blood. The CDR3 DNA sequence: TGTGCCAGTACCGCGGTCACCCTCAACAATGAGCAGTTCTTC. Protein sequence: CASTAVTLNNEQFF. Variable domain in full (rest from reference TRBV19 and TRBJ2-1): DGGITQSPKYLFRKEGQNVTLSCEQNLNHDAMYWYRQDPGQGLRLIYYSQIVNDFQKGDIAEGYSVSREKKESFPLTVTSAQKNPTAFYLCASTAVTLNNEQFFGPGTRLTVL.